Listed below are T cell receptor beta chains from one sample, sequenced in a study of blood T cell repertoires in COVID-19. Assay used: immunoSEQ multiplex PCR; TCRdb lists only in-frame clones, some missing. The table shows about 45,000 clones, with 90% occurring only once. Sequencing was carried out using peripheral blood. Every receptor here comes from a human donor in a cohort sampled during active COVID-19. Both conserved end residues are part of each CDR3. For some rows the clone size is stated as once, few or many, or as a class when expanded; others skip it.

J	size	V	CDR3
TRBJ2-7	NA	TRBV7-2	CASSRQSAGSYYEQYF
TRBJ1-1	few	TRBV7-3	CASSGTDMNTEAFF
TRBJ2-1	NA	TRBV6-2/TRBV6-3	CASSYGPGTRAHNEQFF
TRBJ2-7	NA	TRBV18	CASSPAIGSNEQYF
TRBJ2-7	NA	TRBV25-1	CASSDPEGRSTYEQYF
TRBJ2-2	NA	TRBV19	CASSIRARLAGDSGELFF
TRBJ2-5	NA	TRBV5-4	CASSSPGLAGRETQYF
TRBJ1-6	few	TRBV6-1	CASSEGQGNNSPLHF
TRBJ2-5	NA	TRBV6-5	CASASEETQYF
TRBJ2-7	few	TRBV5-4	CASSLQTALPYEQYF
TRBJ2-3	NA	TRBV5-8	CASSFGLARTDTQYF
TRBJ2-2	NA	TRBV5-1	CASTEANTGELFF
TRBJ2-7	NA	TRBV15	CATSRDISGTSIDEQYF
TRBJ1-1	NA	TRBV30	CAWSVLDWNTEAFF
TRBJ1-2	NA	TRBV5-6	CASSLALIVGEGYGYTF
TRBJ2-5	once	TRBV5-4	CASSAGIARQQETQYF
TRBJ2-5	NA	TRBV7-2	CASTFRETQYF
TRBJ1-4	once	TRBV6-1	CASSEEDSVYEKLFF
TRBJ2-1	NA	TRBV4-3	CASSPQLAGGVSEQFF
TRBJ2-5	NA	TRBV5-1	CASSRGTSEKETQYF
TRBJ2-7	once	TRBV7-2	CASSPQGAVYRQYF
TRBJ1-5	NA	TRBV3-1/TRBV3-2	CASSQDIGGRPQHF
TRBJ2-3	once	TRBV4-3	CASSQESRARATDTQYF
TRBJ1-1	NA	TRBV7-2	CASLTGGVRTEAFF
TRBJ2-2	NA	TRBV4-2	CASSQSSGRNTGELFF
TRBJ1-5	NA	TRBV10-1	CASRNRDRRNQPQHF
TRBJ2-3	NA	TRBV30	CAYNLAGGSTDTQYF
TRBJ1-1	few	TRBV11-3	CASSRFQGEAFF
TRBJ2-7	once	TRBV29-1	CSVGAGGADEQYF
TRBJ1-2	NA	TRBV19	CASSPGFGSGYTF
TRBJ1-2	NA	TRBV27	CASSSQGARGYTF
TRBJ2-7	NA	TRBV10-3	CAISESKKGTIYEQYF
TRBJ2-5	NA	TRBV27	CASSFLVGSTETQYF
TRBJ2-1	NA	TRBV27	CASSFVAGPYNEQFF
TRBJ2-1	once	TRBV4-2	CASSHLPTSGGGYEQFF
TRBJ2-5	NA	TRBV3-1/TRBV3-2	CASSPGQGETQYF
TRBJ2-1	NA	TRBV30	CAWSTTSGSVINEQFF
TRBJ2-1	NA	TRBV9	CASSVQASGSSYNEQFF
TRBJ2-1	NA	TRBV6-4	CASSGDREVGEQFF
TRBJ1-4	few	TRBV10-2	CASSERATNEKLFF
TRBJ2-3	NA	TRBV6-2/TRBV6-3	CASSLDITATGTDTQYF
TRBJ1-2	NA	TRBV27	CASSSTGSTSYGYTF
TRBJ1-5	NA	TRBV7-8	CASSLARAGGGNQPQHF
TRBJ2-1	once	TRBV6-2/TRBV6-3	CASSRSQIGGVQGNEQFF
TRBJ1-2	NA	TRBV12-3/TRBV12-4	CASSLSDYYGYTF
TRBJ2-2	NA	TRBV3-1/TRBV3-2	CASSLGTGVSTGELFF
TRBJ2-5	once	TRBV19	CASSNTARETQYF
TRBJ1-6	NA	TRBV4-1	CASSHHDRDNSPLHF
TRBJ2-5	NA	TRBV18	CASSRTDEHQTQYF
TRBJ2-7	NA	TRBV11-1	CASSLRTAGEQYF
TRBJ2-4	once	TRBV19	CASSTNRGNIQYF
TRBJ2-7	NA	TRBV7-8	CASSLQGSGGYYEQYF